Shown below are 3 T cell receptor beta chains from a single sample sequenced in a study of shared clonotypes between healthy human individuals. Only in-frame clones appear in the TCRdb table, and some are missing; sequencing was by immunoSEQ multiplex PCR. The top ten hold about 12% of the sample, which has around 510,000 clones, around 81% seen once. Sequencing used PBMCs. These receptors all come from a woman in her thirties or forties in good health. Some clones in this sample may be carry-over from other donors' samples.

V and J are TRBV5-1 and TRBJ1-3; D may be TRBD1 (6 bases). V shed 6 bases and J shed 2 bases, with 18 bases lying between them. The length of the CDR3 is 16 residues. Germline CDR1 and CDR2: SGHRS and YFSETQ. CDR3 DNA: TGCGCCAGCACCCTGGAGGGGGAGTATACTGGAAACACCATATATTTT. This translates into CASTLEGEYTGNTIYF.

This clone was observed once. CDR3 amino acids: CASSLRAGANVLTF. CDR3 bases: TGTGCCAGCAGTTTAAGGGCAGGGGCCAACGTCCTGACTTTC. The chain recombines TRBV28 with TRBJ2-6; D unresolved. This CDR3 region has 14 residues. The ends were cut back, 2 bases at V and 4 bases at J, with 6 bases in the middle. Germline-derived CDR1 and CDR2 are MDHEN and SYDVKM.

This clone was seen only a few times. V and J are TRBV7-9 and TRBJ2-3, with D unresolved. CDR1 and CDR2 (germline): SEHNR, FQNEAQ (reference sequence). The CDR3 has 15 amino acids. The V gene lost 5 bases and the J gene lost 6 bases, with 18 bases spanning the gap. The DNA for the CDR3 is TGTGCCAGCAGCCCCCTTACCGGAGCCGGCGATACGCAGTATTTT. It yields the protein CASSPLTGAGDTQYF.